This T cell receptor beta chain came from a study of blood T cell repertoires in COVID-19. For the study at large: Italy, Spain and the United States were the sources of the convalescent and acute COVID-19 samples.

In the original analysis: From reference gene primer amplification, estimates of nucleated cell counts were derived. Sequencing was performed with immunoSEQ multiplex PCR; in TCRdb, only in-frame clones are kept and a portion is missing. That table furnishes V, J and clone size, whereas the DNA furnished D and trimming. The top ten clones hold around 9.9% of a sample with around 70,000 clones, over 75% of them seen once. The CDR3 runs to 18 residues. Per germline, CDR1 MNHNS and CDR2 SASEGT. Trimming removed 4 bases from V and 1 base from J; junction bases left unmatched: 12. V usage is TRBV6-1 and J usage is TRBJ2-5; 10 nucleotides align to TRBD1. The material sequenced was peripheral blood. This TCR was sampled from a woman aged 18-30 years with acute or convalescent COVID-19. CDR3 sequence reads: CASSATRQGAITQETQYF. The CDR3 coding sequence is TGTGCCAGCAGTGCCACTCGACAGGGGGCGATCACCCAAGAGACCCAGTACTTC.